These 30 T cell receptor beta chains came from one sample sequenced in a study of blood T cell repertoires in COVID-19 (dated by TCRdb to 2018 to 2021). Library construction relied on the immunoSEQ multiplex PCR assay. In its TCRdb copy, this immuneACCESS table keeps in-frame sequences only and misses some clones. Where compared with another copy, unresolved V genes explain less than half of these, and the others have no known cause. The sample includes 200,000 to 250,000 clones, with 85% observed a single time. Roughly 5% of the sample comes from the top ten. The sequenced material came from peripheral blood. These receptors came from a man aged 45-65 years with COVID-19, enrolled during active disease.

The rearrangement links TRBV15 to TRBJ2-5; TRBD1 might be the D (5 bases). Deletions cut 4 bases from V and 4 bases from J, with 13 bases between. This CDR3 comprises 14 residues. Germline V gives CDR1 LNHNV, CDR2 YYDKDF (reference sequence). CDR3 residues: CATSKSRGLETQYF. CDR3 nucleotide sequence: TGTGCCACCAGCAAAAGTAGGGGATTAGAGACCCAGTACTTC.

The chain recombines TRBV12-3 or TRBV12-4 with TRBJ1-2; no reliable D call. V lost 7 bases and J 8 bases, leaving 14 bases between the germline ends. This CDR3 comprises 12 residues. In DNA, the CDR3 is TGTGCCAGCACCCTCCCGGGTTACGGCTACACCTTC. This gives the protein CASTLPGYGYTF.

V is TRBV10-2 and J is TRBJ2-1; D gene ambiguous. The CDR3 is 13 amino acids. The germline V and J ends were trimmed by 5 bases and 2 bases, with 7 bases remaining between them. From germline, CDR1 is WSHSY and CDR2 SAAADI. This chain's CDR3 is CASSPSPYNEQFF. In nucleotides, the CDR3 is TGCGCCAGCAGTCCGTCCCCCTACAATGAGCAGTTCTTC.

The chain combines TRBV7-3 with TRBJ2-3; 7 bases are a match to TRBD1. With 6 bases clipped from V and 0 bases from J, the junction kept 6 bases outside the gene matches. In germline, CDR1 is SGHTA, CDR2 FQGTGA. The CDR3 loop spans 15 amino acids. The CDR3 sequence is CASSIRGQSTDTQYF. CDR3 in DNA: TGTGCCAGCAGTATTCGGGGACAGAGCACAGATACGCAGTATTTT.

The genes are TRBV24-1 and TRBJ2-5; 7 nucleotides align to TRBD1. With 4 bases clipped from V and 2 bases from J, the junction kept 6 bases outside the gene matches. Germline V CDR1 and CDR2: KGHDR, SFDVKD. This CDR3 is 15 amino acids long. This chain's CDR3 is CATSEDGTDQETQYF. In nucleotides, the CDR3 is TGTGCCACCAGTGAGGACGGGACAGATCAAGAGACCCAGTACTTC.

The chain couples TRBV19 to TRBJ2-2; D not certain. V lost 7 bases to trimming and J lost 7 bases, with 19 bases between them. Per the germline V gene, CDR1 is LNHDA and CDR2 is SQIVND (reference sequence). CDR3 size: 15 residues. The CDR3 region has the DNA TGTGCCAGTAAGGAATGGTCGGAGTCTTTCGGGGAGCTGTTTTTT. It specifies CASKEWSESFGELFF. The variable domain in full, with the rest retrieved from reference TRBV19 and TRBJ2-2, is DGGITQSPKYLFRKEGQNVTLSCEQNLNHDAMYWYRQDPGQGLRLIYYSQIVNDFQKGDIAEGYSVSREKKESFPLTVTSAQKNPTAFYLCASKEWSESFGELFFGEGSRLTVL.

The chain is built from TRBV3-1 (or the pseudogene TRBV3-2) and TRBJ2-6; 10 bases match TRBD1. V was clipped by 1 base and J by 1 base; unmatched bases: 7. Germline V gene sequence: CDR1 LGHDT, CDR2 YNNKEL (reference sequence). The CDR3 contains 19 residues. DNA of the CDR3: TGTGCCAGCAGCCAAGTTTTATGGACAGGGGGTTCTGGGGCCAACGTCCTGACTTTC. It codes for CASSQVLWTGGSGANVLTF.

This sequence joins TRBV27 and TRBJ1-4; D unclear. Germline V lookup: CDR1 MNHEY, CDR2 SMNVEV (reference sequence). This CDR3 is 14 amino acids long. Trimming pared 8 bases from V and 4 bases from J, leaving 14 bases between. The CDR3 spells CASRRGLDNEKLFF. CDR3 DNA sequence: TGTGCCAGCCGCCGAGGACTAGATAATGAAAAACTGTTTTTT.

The gene calls are TRBV18 and TRBJ1-1; D unclear. Germline V gene sequence: CDR1 KGHSH, CDR2 LQKENI. CDR3 length: 14 amino acids. V shed 3 bases and J shed 1 base, with 9 bases lying between them. The CDR3, as DNA: TGTGCCAGCTCACCGGCAGGATCGAACACTGAAGCTTTCTTT. It yields the protein CASSPAGSNTEAFF. Full variable domain (missing parts from reference TRBV18 and TRBJ1-1): NAGVMQNPRHLVRRRGQEARLRCSPMKGHSHVYWYRQLPEEGLKFMVYLQKENIIDESGMPKERFSAEFPKEGPSILRIQQVVRGDSAAYFCASSPAGSNTEAFFGQGTRLTVV.

A single count supports this clone. The rearrangement links TRBV7-2 to TRBJ1-2; 7 bases are a match to TRBD1. The CDR3 loop spans 13 amino acids. Germline loops: CDR1 SGHTA, CDR2 FQGNSA. The V gene end was trimmed by 5 bases and the J gene end by 7 bases; junction bases not matched to a gene: 7. The CDR3 loop reads CASSDRVQGGYTF. DNA for the CDR3: TGTGCCAGCAGCGACAGGGTTCAGGGTGGCTACACCTTC.

This chain joins TRBV18 and TRBJ2-7; weak D call: TRBD1 (5 bases). Germline V CDR1 and CDR2: KGHSH, LQKENI. The CDR3 is 15 residues long. Trimming shortened V by 0 bases and J by 5 bases, and 14 bases separated the two germline ends. CDR3 DNA: TGTGCCAGCTCACCACCCCGGCAGGGCCGGGACGAGCAGTACTTC. This translates into CASSPPRQGRDEQYF.

This clone was detected a few times. CDR3 bases: TGTGCCAGCAGCTCGATAAGCGGGGGCGAGCAGTACTTC. It specifies CASSSISGGEQYF. The rearrangement joins TRBV7-3 to TRBJ2-7; 8 nucleotides align to TRBD2. Germline values: CDR1 SGHTA, CDR2 FQGTGA. V shed 4 bases and J 6 bases; nucleotides not matched to a gene: 5. The CDR3 has 13 residues. Full variable domain (missing parts from reference TRBV7-3 and TRBJ2-7): GAGVSQTPSNKVTEKGKYVELRCDPISGHTALYWYRQSLGQGPEFLIYFQGTGAADDSGLPNDRFFAVRPEGSVSTLKIQRTERGDSAVYLCASSSISGGEQYFGPGTRLTVT.

This sequence joins TRBV5-4 and TRBJ1-1; 7 nucleotides align to TRBD1. Looked up from germline, CDR1 is SGHNT and CDR2 is YYREEE (reference sequence). The CDR3 totals 15 residues. Trimming at V came to 0 bases and at J to 4 bases, leaving 6 bases not matched to a gene. In DNA, the CDR3 is TGTGCCAGCAGCTTGGGACAGGGAGCGGGCACTGAAGCTTTCTTT. This translates into CASSLGQGAGTEAFF. The full variable domain, completed using reference TRBV5-4 and TRBJ1-1, is ETGVTQSPTHLIKTRGQQVTLRCSSQSGHNTVSWYQQALGQGPQFIFQYYREEENGRGNFPPRFSGLQFPNYSSELNVNALELDDSALYLCASSLGQGAGTEAFFGQGTRLTVV.

V gene TRBV9 combines with J gene TRBJ2-7; 14 nucleotides match TRBD2. Germline lookup yields CDR1 SGDLS and CDR2 YYNGEE. The CDR3 consists of 17 residues. V gave up 2 bases and J gave up 4 bases; unmatched junction bases: 8. The CDR3 nucleotides are TGTGCCAGCAGCGTCGGGACTAGCGGGGGAGTTAGGTACGAGCAGTACTTC. Protein: CASSVGTSGGVRYEQYF.

The chain joins TRBV4-3 to TRBJ1-2, with a weak D call TRBD1 (6 bases). Germline assignment: CDR1 LGHNA and CDR2 YSLEER. This CDR3 has 14 amino acids. V shed 5 bases and J shed 4 bases, with 14 bases lying between them. This CDR3 reads CASSERQGLYGYTF. For the CDR3, the DNA is TGCGCCAGCAGCGAACGCCAGGGGCTCTATGGCTACACCTTC.

The chain combines TRBV11-1 with TRBJ1-6; 7 bases fit TRBD1. The CDR3 loop spans 15 amino acids. V was clipped by 6 bases and J by 6 bases; unmatched bases: 8. CDR1 and CDR2 from the germline V gene are SGHAT and FQDESV (reference sequence). CDR3 sequence (DNA): TGTGCCAGCAGTCTTACAGGGGTTCTTAATTCACCCCTCCACTTT. The encoded protein is CASSLTGVLNSPLHF.

This chain joins TRBV15 and TRBJ1-1; no clear D. The germline CDR1 and CDR2 sequences are LNHNV and YYDKDF (reference sequence). V gave up 0 bases and J gave up 1 base, with 6 bases separating them. The CDR3 spans 14 residues. The CDR3 protein is CATSRDPRNTEAFF. In DNA, the CDR3 is TGTGCCACCAGCAGAGATCCCAGGAACACTGAAGCTTTCTTT.

The CDR3 is CASRKLGGTDTQYF. The CDR3, as DNA: TGTGCCAGTAGAAAACTCGGGGGGACAGATACGCAGTATTTT. This rearrangement joins TRBV19 to TRBJ2-3; 7 positions agree with TRBD2. This CDR3 comprises 14 residues. V trimming: 6 bases; J trimming: 3 bases; junction bases outside the gene matches: 6. Germline V gene data show CDR1 as LNHDA and CDR2 as SQIVND (reference sequence).

The rearrangement links TRBV15 to TRBJ1-3; D is unresolved. Germline V CDR1 and CDR2: LNHNV, YYDKDF (reference sequence). The V and J ends lost 1 base and 4 bases respectively, with 14 bases between them. The CDR3 is made up of 16 amino acids. CDR3 nucleotides: TGTGCCACCAGCAGAGCGTATGCCGCTATCGGAAACACCATATATTTT. Translating gives CATSRAYAAIGNTIYF.

The V gene is TRBV29-1, the J gene TRBJ1-1; no clear D gene. Trimming pared 8 bases from V and 4 bases from J, leaving 14 bases between. The CDR3 loop spans 12 amino acids. Per the germline V gene, CDR1 is SQVTM and CDR2 is ANQGSEA. This CDR3 is CSPYYPGTEAFF. In DNA form, the CDR3 reads TGCAGCCCCTACTACCCTGGCACTGAAGCTTTCTTT. The entire variable domain, with the rest obtained from reference TRBV29-1 and TRBJ1-1, is as follows: SAVISQKPSRDICQRGTSLTIQCQVDSQVTMMFWYRQQPGQSLTLIATANQGSEATYESGFVIDKFPISRPNLTFSTLTVSNMSPEDSSIYLCSPYYPGTEAFFGQGTRLTVV.

The V call is TRBV5-1, the J call TRBJ2-3; 12 positions agree with TRBD2. Germline V gene lookup returns CDR1 SGHRS and CDR2 YFSETQ. There are 17 residues in the CDR3. J lost 0 bases, V lost 4 bases, and 6 bases had no gene match. CDR3 DNA: TGCGCCAGCAGCCTCCTAGCGGGGGGGTCTAGCACAGATACGCAGTATTTT. It codes for CASSLLAGGSSTDTQYF.

V usage is TRBV2 and J usage is TRBJ2-7, with a possible D match to TRBD1 (6 bases). Between the trimmed V and J ends, which lost 5 bases and 3 bases, there was a span of 14 bases. CDR1 and CDR2 (germline): SNHLY, FYNNEI. This CDR3 contains 14 residues. The chain's CDR3 is CASSRQDILYEQYF. As DNA, the CDR3 is TGTGCCAGCAGTCGACAGGACATTCTCTACGAGCAGTACTTC.

The V call is TRBV30, the J call TRBJ1-2; no reliable D call. Deletions cut 5 bases from V and 3 bases from J, with 7 bases between. Germline CDR1 reads GTSNPN; CDR2 reads SVGIG (reference sequence). This CDR3 region has 11 residues. The CDR3 coding sequence is TGTGCCTGGGGGCGGGACTATGGCTACACCTTC. This translates into CAWGRDYGYTF.

The chain combines TRBV19 with TRBJ1-5, with 9 bases fitting TRBD1. The CDR3 spans 17 residues. Trimming took 4 bases from V and 3 from J; bases not matched to a gene: 10. CDR1 and CDR2 (germline): LNHDA, SQIVND (reference sequence). In DNA form, the CDR3 reads TGTGCCAGTAGTACCAAGGGACAGGGAGTATTCAATCAGCCCCAGCATTTT. It encodes CASSTKGQGVFNQPQHF.

The J gene is TRBJ2-2, the V gene TRBV6-6; 11 bases agree with TRBD2. The CDR3 covers 15 residues. CDR1 and CDR2 from the germline V gene are MNHNY and SVGAGI (reference sequence). V lost 4 bases, J lost 7 bases, and 5 bases stayed unmatched. The CDR3: CASSSTSGVGGELFF. The CDR3 region has the DNA TGTGCCAGCAGTTCGACTAGCGGGGTGGGCGGGGAGCTGTTTTTT.

V gene TRBV10-3 combines with J gene TRBJ1-3; D ambiguous. The CDR3 is 15 amino acids. Germline V gene data show CDR1 as ENHRY and CDR2 as SYGVKD. With 3 bases removed from V and 0 bases from J, the gap between germline ends came to 9 bases. DNA of the CDR3: TGTGCCATCAGTGAAGGCCAGCGCTCTGGAAACACCATATATTTT. This translates into CAISEGQRSGNTIYF.

The rearrangement links TRBV29-1 to TRBJ2-2; D is uncertain. The V gene lost 2 bases and the J gene lost 0 bases, with 7 bases spanning the gap. This CDR3 spans 14 amino acids. Per germline, CDR1 SQVTM and CDR2 ANQGSEA. The CDR3 DNA is TGCAGCGTTGAATCGACACCGAACACCGGGGAGCTGTTTTTT. Protein product: CSVESTPNTGELFF.

The chain uses TRBV7-9 and TRBJ1-2; D remains unclear. The germline gives CDR1 SEHNR, CDR2 FQNEAQ (reference sequence). The CDR3 spans 12 residues. Trimming removed 5 bases at V and 0 bases at J, with 4 bases between. The CDR3 nucleotides are TGTGCCAGCAGCGTAACTAACTATGGCTACACCTTC. This codes for CASSVTNYGYTF.

The chain has TRBV28 and TRBJ2-7, with 12 bases aligning to TRBD1. V lost 8 bases to trimming and J lost 2 bases; unmatched junction nucleotides: 1. The CDR3 spans 13 residues. Germline V gives CDR1 MDHEN, CDR2 SYDVKM. The CDR3 DNA sequence: TGTGCCAGCGGGACAGGGGGCGCCTACGAGCAGTACTTC. This codes for CASGTGGAYEQYF.

The chain couples TRBV11-2 to TRBJ2-7; D may be TRBD2 (6 bases). This CDR3 contains 14 residues. V was shortened by 7 bases and J by 0 bases, with 13 bases between the two germline ends. The germline gives CDR1 SGHAT, CDR2 FQNNGV. CDR3 amino acids: CASTPLRDSYEQYF. CDR3 in DNA: TGTGCCAGCACCCCGCTGCGGGACTCCTACGAGCAGTACTTC.